This T cell receptor beta chain stems from a study of memory CD4+ T cells and cytomegalovirus serostatus. Single viable CD3+CD4+CD8-CD45RO+ cells were sorted as the memory CD4+ T cells. The CDR3 totals 15 residues. Looked up from germline, CDR1 is SNHLY and CDR2 is FYNNEI. The V and J ends lost 6 bases and 7 bases respectively, with 19 bases between them. Of note for this clone: Its antigen is unidentified.

The repertoire was sequenced with immunoSEQ multiplex PCR; TCRdb's copy has only in-frame clones and lacks some. This table has roughly 60,000 clones, about three quarters appearing once. Study findings and constraints: Each of 55 to 80 CMV-associated TCRbeta sequences occurred in one to five individuals.

The receptor was derived from an adult in good health and CMV-seronegative. Material for sequencing was memory CD4+ T cells from blood. The chain combines TRBV2 with TRBJ2-1; D possibly corresponds to TRBD2 (6 bases). The CDR3 reads CASRWEDLKANEQFF. The CDR3 DNA is TGTGCCAGCAGATGGGAGGACTTAAAGGCGAATGAGCAGTTCTTC.